This T cell receptor (beta chain) was captured by sequencing in a study of blood T cell repertoires in COVID-19. Per the germline V gene, CDR1 is MDHEN and CDR2 is SYDVKM. CDR3 length equals 16 residues. The V gene end was trimmed by 5 bases and the J gene end by 3 bases; junction bases not matched to a gene: 12. Data came from immunoSEQ multiplex PCR; TCRdb stores just in-frame clones and leaves some out. The sample has more than 95,000 clones, roughly four fifths seen once; the top ten hold 4.5% to 5.5%. This clonotype originated in a man aged 60 to 75 with acute or convalescent COVID-19. Input material: peripheral blood. V gene TRBV28 combines with J gene TRBJ1-1; TRBD1 matches 7 bases. In nucleotides, the CDR3 is TGTGCCAGCAGTCCAGCGGGTAGGCAGGGGGACACTGAAGCTTTCTTT. Protein product: CASSPAGRQGDTEAFF.